Presented here are 30 T cell receptor beta chains from one specimen sequenced in a study of shared clonotypes between healthy human individuals. The repertoire was sequenced with immunoSEQ multiplex PCR; TCRdb's copy has only in-frame clones and lacks some. The repertoire includes some 1 million clones, around 76% of them detected once, and roughly 1.4% sits in the top ten. The sequenced sample consisted of memory CD4+ T cells sorted from blood. Subset denoted: CD45RA-negative fraction. The receptors were gathered from a man between 18 and 35 years old in good health.

This chain joins TRBV6-6 and TRBJ2-5; tentative D call: TRBD2 (5 bases). V was trimmed by 7 bases and J by 3 bases, leaving 6 bases between them. The CDR3 loop spans 11 amino acids. The germline V gene has CDR1 MNHNY and CDR2 SVGAGI (reference sequence). CDR3 nucleotides: TGTGCCAGCACGAGGGAAGAGACCCAGTACTTC. Translating it yields CASTREETQYF.

This chain links TRBV5-6 with TRBJ2-2, with 9 bases that match TRBD1. This CDR3 region has 16 residues. CDR1 SGHDT and CDR2 YYEEEE come from the germline V gene. Trimming took 6 bases from V and 3 from J; bases not matched to a gene: 9. CDR3 in amino acids: CASTLDRGTYTGELFF. The CDR3 coding sequence is TGTGCCAGCACCCTTGACAGGGGGACGTACACCGGGGAGCTGTTTTTT.

The CDR3 nucleotides read TGTGCCAGCAGTTACGGGGGTGGCAGGTCGACCTACGAGCAGTACTTC. This codes for CASSYGGGRSTYEQYF. This chain joins TRBV6-6 and TRBJ2-7, with D possibly called TRBD1 or TRBD2 (5 bases each). Germline CDR1 MNHNY, CDR2 SVGAGI (reference sequence). The CDR3 consists of 16 residues. The germline V and J ends were trimmed by 2 bases and 2 bases, with 16 bases remaining between them.

This clone occurred many times. The chain carries TRBV19 and TRBJ1-4, with D unclear. The germline V gene encodes CDR1 LNHDA and CDR2 SQIVND (reference sequence). The CDR3 runs 15 residues. V lost 0 bases and J 6 bases, leaving 11 bases between the germline ends. Written as DNA, the CDR3 is TGTGCCAGTAGTATAGAGTGGCAGCGGGATGAAAAACTGTTTTTT. It encodes CASSIEWQRDEKLFF.

The V gene is TRBV18, the J gene TRBJ1-2; D is possibly TRBD1 (5 bases). Germline V gene data show CDR1 as KGHSH and CDR2 as LQKENI. CDR3 length: 12 residues. Trimming pared 5 bases from V and 6 bases from J, leaving 10 bases between. CDR3 sequence: CASSDTRDGYTF. The CDR3 DNA reads TGTGCCAGCTCAGATACCAGGGATGGCTACACCTTC.

This clone has only one observation. The rearrangement joins TRBV9 to TRBJ1-5, with D perhaps TRBD1 (6 bases). Trimming cost V 3 bases and J 3 bases, with 10 bases left between them. CDR1 is SGDLS and CDR2 is YYNGEE in the germline V gene. This CDR3 is 14 amino acids long. CDR3 sequence reads: CASSGDTFNQPQHF. The DNA of the CDR3 is TGTGCCAGCAGCGGGGACACCTTCAATCAGCCCCAGCATTTT. Based on the CDR3 plus reference TRBV9 and TRBJ1-5, the full variable domain is DSGVTQTPKHLITATGQRVTLRCSPRSGDLSVYWYQQSLDQGLQFLIQYYNGEERAKGNILERFSAQQFPDLHSELNLSSLELGDSALYFCASSGDTFNQPQHFGDGTRLSIL.

The chain combines TRBV30 with TRBJ2-3; a weak D match, TRBD2 (6 bases). This CDR3 contains 15 residues. Trimming took off 3 bases at V and 0 bases at J, with 13 bases between the two ends. Germline CDR1 is GTSNPN and CDR2 is SVGIG (reference sequence). In DNA, the CDR3 is TGTGCCTGGAGGTGGGGCGGGGTTAGCACAGATACGCAGTATTTT. It codes for CAWRWGGVSTDTQYF.

V is TRBV18 and J is TRBJ1-6, with D perhaps TRBD1 (5 bases). The CDR3 is made up of 14 amino acids. CDR1 and CDR2 (germline): KGHSH, LQKENI. With 3 bases removed from V and 5 bases from J, the gap between germline ends came to 8 bases. The CDR3, as DNA: TGTGCCAGCTCACCGGCAGGGAATAATTCACCCCTCCACTTT. This codes for CASSPAGNNSPLHF.

The chain is built from TRBV7-9 and TRBJ1-6; 10 nucleotides align to TRBD1. The germline V gene has CDR1 SEHNR and CDR2 FQNEAQ (reference sequence). The CDR3 sequence is 16 residues long. V gave up 6 bases and J gave up 10 bases; unmatched junction bases: 12. The CDR3 loop reads CASRSTGTGVYSPLHF. CDR3 bases: TGTGCCAGCAGATCCACCGGGACAGGGGTGTACTCACCCCTCCACTTT. The variable domain in full, completed from reference TRBV7-9 and TRBJ1-6, reads DTGVSQNPRHKITKRGQNVTFRCDPISEHNRLYWYRQTLGQGPEFLTYFQNEAQLEKSRLLSDRFSAERPKGSFSTLEIQRTEQGDSAMYLCASRSTGTGVYSPLHFGNGTRLTVT.

V is TRBV18 and J is TRBJ1-1; 8 nucleotides align to TRBD1. This CDR3 comprises 14 residues. With V trimmed by 2 bases and J by 3 bases, 2 bases remained unmatched. CDR1 and CDR2 (germline): KGHSH, LQKENI. The chain's CDR3 is CASSPTGGYTEAFF. Here the CDR3 DNA reads TGTGCCAGCTCACCAACAGGGGGATACACTGAAGCTTTCTTT.

This clone was found a few times. This chain connects TRBV11-3 to TRBJ2-3, with a weak D call TRBD2 (7 bases). Trimming shortened V by 5 bases and J by 2 bases, and 11 bases separated the two germline ends. The CDR3 runs to 14 residues. The germline CDR1 and CDR2 sequences are SGHNT and YENEEA. CDR3 sequence (DNA): TGTGCCAGCAGCCGGGGGGCCGTCACAGATACGCAGTATTTT. It is translated as CASSRGAVTDTQYF. The full variable domain, in which reference TRBV11-3 and TRBJ2-3 provide the parts outside the CDR3, is EAGVVQSPRYKIIEKKQPVAFWCNPISGHNTLYWYLQNLGQGPELLIRYENEEAVDDSQLPKDRFSAERLKGVDSTLKIQPAELGDSAVYLCASSRGAVTDTQYFGPGTRLTVL.

The rearrangement joins TRBV11-2 to TRBJ2-3; TRBD2 aligns across 12 bases. This CDR3 spans 16 amino acids. The V gene end was trimmed by 6 bases and the J gene end by 2 bases; junction bases not matched to a gene: 6. Per the germline V gene, CDR1 is SGHAT and CDR2 is FQNNGV. CDR3 protein: CASRSLAGGPTDTQYF. Written as DNA, the CDR3 is TGTGCCAGCAGGTCCCTAGCGGGAGGGCCCACAGATACGCAGTATTTT.

V and J are TRBV5-5 and TRBJ2-3; D is unresolved. V was pared by 4 bases and J by 3 bases, with 9 bases between. The CDR3 extends over 13 amino acids. The germline V gene encodes CDR1 SGHKS and CDR2 YYEKEE (reference sequence). The CDR3 DNA follows: TGTGCCAGCAGCCCTGATTCGACAGATACGCAGTATTTT. It codes for CASSPDSTDTQYF.

This clone was found a few times. The J gene is TRBJ1-3, the V gene TRBV2, with D uncertain. The V gene's germline CDR1 is SNHLY and CDR2 FYNNEI. The CDR3 consists of 15 residues. V gave up 3 bases and J gave up 0 bases, with 9 bases separating them. CDR3 bases: TGTGCCAGCAGTGAGGACTCTCTCTCTGGAAACACCATATATTTT. It yields the protein CASSEDSLSGNTIYF.

The gene calls are TRBV2 and TRBJ2-7; D perhaps matches TRBD2 (6 bases). V dropped 5 bases and J dropped 3 bases, with 11 bases sitting between them. CDR1 is SNHLY, CDR2 FYNNEI, per germline. The CDR3 is 13 amino acids. The CDR3 DNA follows: TGTGCCAGCAGTCCGGGGAGGTACTACGAGCAGTACTTC. It specifies CASSPGRYYEQYF.

The chain employs TRBV5-1 and TRBJ1-2, with TRBD1 matching over 8 bases. CDR1 SGHRS and CDR2 YFSETQ come from the germline V gene. With V trimmed by 5 bases and J by 6 bases, 15 bases remained unmatched. The CDR3 is 16 amino acids. The CDR3 here is CASSIDRGPYGNGYTF. DNA of the CDR3: TGCGCCAGCAGTATAGACAGGGGCCCTTATGGGAATGGCTACACCTTC. Full variable domain (outside the CDR3, taken from reference TRBV5-1 and TRBJ1-2): KAGVTQTPRYLIKTRGQQVTLSCSPISGHRSVSWYQQTPGQGLQFLFEYFSETQRNKGNFPGRFSGRQFSNSRSEMNVSTLELGDSALYLCASSIDRGPYGNGYTFGSGTRLTVV.

This clone turned up a few times. The chain employs TRBV27 and TRBJ2-3; TRBD2 matches 10 bases. CDR3 length: 15 residues. Germline V lookup: CDR1 MNHEY, CDR2 SMNVEV (reference sequence). Trimming cost V 6 bases and J 3 bases; bases outside gene matches: 6. The chain's CDR3 is CASSGAGGGTDTQYF. In nucleotides, the CDR3 is TGTGCCAGCAGCGGAGCGGGAGGGGGGACAGATACGCAGTATTTT.

The chain couples TRBV18 to TRBJ1-1, with D uncertain. V was clipped by 3 bases and J by 1 base, with 9 bases between them. CDR3 size: 14 residues. The germline V gene has CDR1 KGHSH and CDR2 LQKENI. CDR3 loop: CASSPTTANTEAFF. Here the CDR3 DNA reads TGTGCCAGCTCACCCACGACGGCGAACACTGAAGCTTTCTTT.

The chain uses TRBV7-9 and TRBJ1-6; maybe TRBD1 (6 bases). Trimming took 5 bases from V and 10 from J, leaving 15 bases between them. The CDR3 is made up of 14 amino acids. Germline CDR1 is SEHNR and CDR2 is FQNEAQ (reference sequence). CDR3 protein: CASSDQGKVSPLHF. The CDR3 DNA follows: TGTGCCAGCAGCGATCAGGGGAAGGTATCACCCCTCCACTTT.

As concerns this clone: The sample holds other DNA sequences that translate to the same CDR3. V gene TRBV18 combines with J gene TRBJ2-1, with a possible D match to TRBD1 (6 bases). Germline-derived CDR1 and CDR2 are KGHSH and LQKENI. This CDR3 comprises 14 residues. V was cut by 3 bases and J by 7 bases, with 13 bases left in between. CDR3 loop: CASSPGTGYNEQFF. In DNA form, the CDR3 reads TGTGCCAGCTCACCGGGTACAGGGTATAATGAGCAGTTCTTC.

CDR3 nucleotide sequence: TGTGCCAGCAGCGGGTCGAAGGACACTGAAGCTTTCTTT. Residues: CASSGSKDTEAFF. V and J are TRBV9 and TRBJ1-1; no firm D call. V was cut by 3 bases and J by 3 bases, with 9 bases left in between. CDR1 and CDR2 (germline): SGDLS, YYNGEE. The CDR3 contains 13 residues.

This chain joins TRBV5-1 and TRBJ1-2; possible D gene TRBD1, 6 bases. V lost 3 bases and J 6 bases, leaving 18 bases between the germline ends. CDR1 is SGHRS and CDR2 is YFSETQ in the germline V gene. This CDR3 is 15 amino acids long. CDR3 amino acids: CASSSDRGHIDGYTF. The CDR3 DNA reads as TGCGCCAGCAGCTCGGACAGAGGCCACATCGATGGCTACACCTTC.

The chain uses TRBV6-5 and TRBJ2-7, with 9 bases fitting TRBD1. Trimming at V came to 2 bases and at J to 3 bases, leaving 5 bases not matched to a gene. Germline assignment: CDR1 MNHEY and CDR2 SVGAGI. The CDR3 contains 15 residues. The CDR3: CASSYIRDRDYEQYF. CDR3 nucleotides: TGTGCCAGCAGTTACATCCGGGACAGGGACTACGAGCAGTACTTC.

This clone was observed a few times. The V gene is TRBV27, the J gene TRBJ1-1; 10 bases are a match to TRBD1. Germline lookup yields CDR1 MNHEY and CDR2 SMNVEV (reference sequence). The CDR3 has 13 amino acids. V lost 9 bases, J lost 4 bases, and 5 bases stayed unmatched. CDR3 region: CARSRDRGTEAFF. The CDR3 DNA reads as TGTGCCAGGTCCAGGGACAGGGGCACTGAAGCTTTCTTT.

The chain is built from TRBV5-1 and TRBJ2-7, with D possibly being TRBD2 (5 bases). CDR1 is SGHRS, CDR2 YFSETQ, per germline. V dropped 0 bases and J dropped 2 bases, with 12 bases sitting between them. The CDR3 is made up of 15 amino acids. CDR3 nucleotide sequence: TGCGCCAGCAGCTTGGGAGGGAGCGGTACCTACGAGCAGTACTTC. It yields the protein CASSLGGSGTYEQYF.

This chain joins TRBV19 and TRBJ2-1; 8 positions agree with TRBD2. The germline CDR1 and CDR2 sequences are LNHDA and SQIVND (reference sequence). J lost 4 bases, V lost 4 bases, and 6 bases had no gene match. CDR3 length: 15 amino acids. The CDR3 nucleotides are TGTGCCAGTAGTACCACTAGCGGTTTTTACAATGAGCAGTTCTTC. This gives the protein CASSTTSGFYNEQFF.

The chain recombines TRBV7-9 with TRBJ2-7; D is tentatively TRBD1 or TRBD2 (5 bases each). This CDR3 has 14 residues. Between the trimmed V and J ends, which lost 3 bases and 2 bases, there was a span of 11 bases. Germline V gene data show CDR1 as SEHNR and CDR2 as FQNEAQ (reference sequence). The CDR3 DNA sequence: TGTGCCAGCAGCTTCCGGGGCTCAGCCTACGAGCAGTACTTC. Encoded protein: CASSFRGSAYEQYF.

With regard to this clone: One junction end disagrees with the germline gene, perhaps due to a read error. The chain employs TRBV4-3 and TRBJ2-1, with no clear D. This CDR3 has 14 residues. Germline CDR1 LGHNA, CDR2 YSLEER. The CDR3 DNA sequence: TGCGCCAGCAGCCAAGATCAGGTATGGCGAGAGCGGTTCTTC. Its protein product is CASSQDQVWRERFF.

J is TRBJ1-3 and V is TRBV4-1; D is possibly TRBD1 (5 bases). The CDR3 covers 15 residues. V was shortened by 0 bases and J by 2 bases, with 8 bases between the two germline ends. Germline values: CDR1 MGHRA, CDR2 YSYEKL. The CDR3 DNA follows: TGCGCCAGCAGCCAAGATACAGGTGCTGGAAACACCATATATTTT. It yields the protein CASSQDTGAGNTIYF.

The chain combines TRBV7-2 with TRBJ1-6; D perhaps matches TRBD1 (5 bases). V lost 5 bases and J 13 bases, leaving 18 bases between the germline ends. Germline V lookup: CDR1 SGHTA, CDR2 FQGNSA. The CDR3 covers 14 residues. The CDR3 DNA follows: TGTGCCAGCAGCCAGGGCCCCTCTGGGTTTCCCCTCCACTTT. Its protein is CASSQGPSGFPLHF.